This TCR beta chain was captured by sequencing in a study of T cells in Graves' hyperthyroidism and ophthalmopathy. It was RNA transcripts that yielded the amplified TCR beta CDR3 regions. RT-PCR in the first round (using the HTBI primer set) targeted the TCR CDR3. TCRdb passed the multiplex PCR reads through MiXCR, listing each CDR3 protein once. The top ten clones hold about 16% of a sample with about 690,000 distinct CDR3 sequences, approximately 15% of them seen once. Ten or more counts support this clonotype. The source of the PBMCs was more than 9.5 ml of fresh peripheral blood. J was trimmed by 2 bases and V by 2 bases; bases with no gene match: 4. The germline gives CDR1 SGHAT, CDR2 FQNNGV. This CDR3 region has 17 residues.

The source of this sequence is a man in his forties or fifties with Graves' hyperthyroidism. The material sequenced was blood. The chain has TRBV11-2 and TRBJ2-3; 13 nucleotides match TRBD2. The DNA for the CDR3 is TGTGCCAGCAGCTTAACCGGACTAGCGGGGGCCACAGATACGCAGTATTTT. This codes for CASSLTGLAGATDTQYF.